This TCR beta chain was documented in a study of cytomegalovirus exposure and HLA in healthy donors. Study-wide points: Associated with cytomegalovirus, according to the listing, were some 150 TCR beta chains.

This clone showed up just a few times. Antigen: not known. V shed 6 bases and J shed 8 bases, with 16 bases lying between them. Germline CDR1 and CDR2: MNHEY and SVGAGI. This CDR3 is 14 amino acids long. The PCR ran on 60 Vbeta and 13 Jbeta primers. Method: immunoSEQ multiplex PCR; TCRdb's copy keeps in-frame clones and lacks some. The sample contains fewer than 350,000 clones, roughly 89% of which appear only once. Sequencing input: PBMCs. The genes are TRBV6-5 and TRBJ1-4; D is perhaps TRBD1 (6 bases). This TCR came from a woman under 30 in good health and CMV-seronegative. CDR3 amino acids: CASSRGGAEEKLFF. For the CDR3, the DNA is TGTGCCAGCAGCAGAGGGGGGGCGGAAGAAAAACTGTTTTTT.